This T cell receptor beta chain was profiled in a study of blood T cell repertoires in COVID-19. About the research overall: The United States, Italy and Spain provided the acute and convalescent COVID-19 samples. The cDNA or gDNA used as material had been derived from T cells, B-cell-depleted T cells, or PBMCs.

Under the authors' procedure: The authors estimated nucleated cell counts from reference gene primer amplification. Method: immunoSEQ multiplex PCR; TCRdb's copy keeps in-frame clones and lacks some. Clonal size and the V and J genes are those of that table, whereas D and trimming came from the DNA. Altogether some 150,000 clones are present, approximately 84% being singletons, with the ten largest covering 44%. To note about this clone: Sequence at one end of the junction differs from germline and may be a read error.

This sequence was found in a human donor in a cohort sampled during active COVID-19. The sequenced sample consisted of peripheral blood.

The CDR3 DNA reads TGCGCCACCAGCCTCCAGCCCCCTGGGCCCCTTGATTTACAGGCAGATACGCAGTATTTT. It encodes CATSLQPPGPLDLQADTQYF. The chain couples TRBV5-1 to TRBJ2-3, with a weak D call TRBD1 (5 bases). The CDR3 has 20 residues. The germline V gene encodes CDR1 SGHRS and CDR2 YFSETQ.